The 32 T cell receptor beta chains listed next were all sequenced from one sample in a study of cytomegalovirus exposure and HLA in healthy donors. The table came from immunoSEQ multiplex PCR; TCRdb's copy has only in-frame clones and leaves some out. The data contain about 160,000 clones, about 90% of them singletons. The sequenced sample consisted of PBMCs. The receptors shown here come from a young woman in good health and CMV-seropositive.

This clone was detected once. The V gene is TRBV7-2, the J gene TRBJ2-7; 9 bases agree with TRBD2. The CDR3 spans 14 residues. With V trimmed by 5 bases and J by 4 bases, 6 bases remained unmatched. Germline loops: CDR1 SGHTA, CDR2 FQGNSA. The CDR3 loop is CASSLSGSIYEQYF. CDR3 nucleotides: TGTGCCAGCAGCCTTAGCGGGAGTATTTACGAGCAGTACTTC. Looking up the rest from reference TRBV7-2 and TRBJ2-7 gives the full variable domain: GAGVSQSPSNKVTEKGKDVELRCDPISGHTALYWYRQSLGQGLEFLIYFQGNSAPDKSGLPSDRFSAERTGGSVSTLTIQRTQQEDSAVYLCASSLSGSIYEQYFGPGTRLTVT.

V gene TRBV7-9 combines with J gene TRBJ2-7; 11 nucleotides agree with TRBD1. CDR1 is SEHNR, CDR2 FQNEAQ, per germline (reference sequence). The trim removed 4 bases at V and 4 bases at J, leaving 15 bases unmatched. This CDR3 has 18 residues. CDR3 loop: CASSSTNDPDRGLYEQYF. The CDR3 DNA is TGTGCCAGCAGCTCCACCAATGACCCGGACAGGGGGCTGTACGAGCAGTACTTC. The full variable domain, its missing parts supplied by reference TRBV7-9 and TRBJ2-7, is DTGVSQNPRHKITKRGQNVTFRCDPISEHNRLYWYRQTLGQGPEFLTYFQNEAQLEKSRLLSDRFSAERPKGSFSTLEIQRTEQGDSAMYLCASSSTNDPDRGLYEQYFGPGTRLTVT.

The CDR3 DNA reads TGTGCCAGTAGTATCAGGGGCAATCAGCCCCAGCATTTT. Translating it yields CASSIRGNQPQHF. The rearrangement links TRBV19 to TRBJ1-5; possibly TRBD1 for D (5 bases). V shed 3 bases and J shed 2 bases, with 5 bases lying between them. The CDR3 consists of 13 residues. The germline CDR1 and CDR2 sequences are LNHDA and SQIVND (reference sequence).

V is TRBV29-1 and J is TRBJ2-3; TRBD2 might be the D (6 bases). The ends were cut back, 3 bases at V and 2 bases at J, with 9 bases in the middle. The CDR3 contains 13 residues. Germline CDR1 and CDR2: SQVTM and ANQGSEA. Written as DNA, the CDR3 is TGCAGCGTTGATAAGGACTACACAGATACGCAGTATTTT. As protein: CSVDKDYTDTQYF.

This chain connects TRBV29-1 to TRBJ2-7; possibly TRBD1 for D (5 bases). This CDR3 is built from 15 residues. Trimming took 8 bases from V and 5 from J, leaving 25 bases between them. CDR1 SQVTM and CDR2 ANQGSEA come from the germline V gene. The CDR3: CSPHTKGASVHEQYF. DNA for the CDR3: TGCAGCCCTCACACGAAAGGGGCGAGTGTCCACGAGCAGTACTTC.

J is TRBJ1-5 and V is TRBV28, with unresolved D. Germline CDR1 and CDR2: MDHEN and SYDVKM. The CDR3 has 12 residues. Trimming left V 5 bases short and J 5 bases short, with 7 bases between. The CDR3 is CASSLTYQPQHF. The CDR3 coding sequence is TGTGCCAGCAGTCTTACTTATCAGCCCCAGCATTTT.

This chain uses TRBV2 with TRBJ2-5; 10 bases match TRBD2. Per the germline V gene, CDR1 is SNHLY and CDR2 is FYNNEI. The CDR3 extends over 14 amino acids. The V gene end was trimmed by 6 bases and the J gene end by 5 bases; junction bases not matched to a gene: 6. The CDR3 DNA sequence: TGTGCCAGCAGGCGGGCTAGCGGGAGTGAGACCCAGTACTTC. This sequence encodes CASRRASGSETQYF.

The rearrangement uses TRBV4-1 and TRBJ2-7; the match to TRBD1 covers 11 bases. The CDR3 length is 15 residues. Germline-derived CDR1 and CDR2 are MGHRA and YSYEKL. V gave up 5 bases and J gave up 5 bases; unmatched junction bases: 8. CDR3: CASSEGQGAMNEQYF. The CDR3, as DNA: TGCGCCAGCAGCGAAGGACAGGGGGCCATGAACGAGCAGTACTTC.

The chain uses TRBV30 and TRBJ1-2, with no clear D. CDR3 length equals 12 residues. From germline, CDR1 is GTSNPN and CDR2 SVGIG (reference sequence). V lost 3 bases, J lost 8 bases, and 13 bases lay in between. The CDR3 bases are TGTGCCTGGAGGGAGGGAGCTGACGGCTACACCTTC. Translated: CAWREGADGYTF.

This chain joins TRBV6-1 and TRBJ2-5; TRBD2 agrees at 8 bases. The germline V gene encodes CDR1 MNHNS and CDR2 SASEGT. Trimming took 8 bases from V and 1 from J; bases not matched to a gene: 9. There are 15 residues in the CDR3. DNA of the CDR3: TGTGCCAGCCTAGCTAGCGGGTTTACCCAAGAGACCCAGTACTTC. Amino acid sequence: CASLASGFTQETQYF.

This rearrangement joins TRBV19 to TRBJ1-5, with D possibly TRBD1 on 5 matching bases. CDR1 LNHDA and CDR2 SQIVND come from the germline V gene (reference sequence). CDR3 length equals 14 residues. V was trimmed by 3 bases and J by 2 bases, leaving 8 bases between them. Written as DNA, the CDR3 is TGTGCCAGTAGTATTGTCAGGGGCAATCAGCCCCAGCATTTT. Translation gives CASSIVRGNQPQHF.

The chain employs TRBV5-4 and TRBJ2-7, with a tentative D call TRBD2 (5 bases). V lost 5 bases and J 5 bases, leaving 20 bases between the germline ends. The CDR3 has 15 residues. CDR1 and CDR2 from the germline V gene are SGHNT and YYREEE (reference sequence). The CDR3 DNA sequence: TGTGCCAGCAGGCCTGCAGGAGGTAGGTGGGACGAGCAGTACTTC. It is translated as CASRPAGGRWDEQYF.

The chain carries TRBV7-9 and TRBJ2-2, with a possible D match to TRBD2 (5 bases). CDR3 size: 16 residues. Trimming took off 1 base at V and 4 bases at J, with 13 bases between the two ends. The V gene's germline CDR1 is SEHNR and CDR2 FQNEAQ (reference sequence). The CDR3 sequence is CASSLVWTLGTGELFF. CDR3 in DNA: TGTGCCAGCAGCTTAGTTTGGACTTTAGGCACCGGGGAGCTGTTTTTT.

The chain is built from TRBV11-1 and TRBJ2-7; 7 bases are a match to TRBD2. CDR1 is SGHAT and CDR2 is FQDESV in the germline V gene (reference sequence). The CDR3 is made up of 14 amino acids. Germline trimming cut 0 bases from V and 3 bases from J; bases unmatched to any gene: 2. Written as DNA, the CDR3 is TGTGCCAGCAGCTTAGCACGGGACTACTACGAGCAGTACTTC. It yields the protein CASSLARDYYEQYF.

This clone was counted between two and nine times. The chain couples TRBV11-3 to TRBJ1-2; maybe TRBD1 (5 bases). Trimming cost V 1 base and J 4 bases, with 7 bases left between them. The length of the CDR3 is 13 residues. Per the germline V gene, CDR1 is SGHNT and CDR2 is YENEEA. CDR3: CASSLGGGYGYTF. In nucleotides, the CDR3 is TGTGCCAGCAGCTTAGGGGGGGGCTATGGCTACACCTTC.

The rearrangement joins TRBV18 to TRBJ2-5; weak D call: TRBD1 (5 bases). Germline lookup yields CDR1 KGHSH and CDR2 LQKENI. The CDR3 has 16 amino acids. The germline V and J ends were trimmed by 0 bases and 2 bases, with 13 bases remaining between them. For the CDR3, the DNA is TGTGCCAGCTCACCACCCCAGGGAACAAAACAAGAGACCCAGTACTTC. This translates into CASSPPQGTKQETQYF.

V is TRBV6-6 and J is TRBJ1-4; no clear D. This CDR3 has 11 residues. The ends were cut back, 6 bases at V and 13 bases at J, with 12 bases in the middle. Germline loops: CDR1 MNHNY, CDR2 SVGAGI (reference sequence). CDR3 coding DNA: TGTGCCAGCAGCCTAGGTACGGGACTGTTTTTT. Its translation: CASSLGTGLFF.

J is TRBJ1-3 and V is TRBV30; D may be TRBD1 (5 bases). V was shortened by 5 bases and J by 7 bases, with 18 bases between the two germline ends. CDR1 and CDR2 from the germline V gene are GTSNPN and SVGIG (reference sequence). The CDR3 sequence is 14 residues long. DNA of the CDR3: TGTGCCTGGTCTAACGGGGGGTTATGGAACACCATATATTTT. The encoded protein is CAWSNGGLWNTIYF.

This clone was detected once. CDR3 protein: CASTPSGSLETQYF. The CDR3 region has the DNA TGTGCCAGCACTCCTAGCGGGAGCCTAGAGACCCAGTACTTC. The chain links TRBV9 to TRBJ2-5; 10 positions match TRBD2. Germline lookup yields CDR1 SGDLS and CDR2 YYNGEE. The V and J ends lost 6 bases and 4 bases, in that order; junction bases with no gene match: 6. The CDR3 contains 14 residues. Full variable domain (missing parts from reference TRBV9 and TRBJ2-5): DSGVTQTPKHLITATGQRVTLRCSPRSGDLSVYWYQQSLDQGLQFLIQYYNGEERAKGNILERFSAQQFPDLHSELNLSSLELGDSALYFCASTPSGSLETQYFGPGTRLLVL.

V is TRBV6-1 and J is TRBJ2-7, with 8 bases matching TRBD2. The germline V gene has CDR1 MNHNS and CDR2 SASEGT. The CDR3 runs to 14 residues. Losses at the gene ends were 7 bases for V and 6 bases for J; bases not matched to a gene: 11. The CDR3 is CASTDGTSRFEQYF. The CDR3 nucleotides are TGTGCCAGCACGGACGGGACTAGTCGGTTCGAGCAGTACTTC.

This chain connects TRBV27 to TRBJ1-4, with a possible D match to TRBD1 (5 bases). Trimming took 6 bases from V and 6 from J, leaving 14 bases between them. This CDR3 contains 14 residues. Germline loops: CDR1 MNHEY, CDR2 SMNVEV (reference sequence). The CDR3 region is CASRRRVFDEKLFF. The CDR3 bases are TGTGCCAGCAGACGCAGGGTCTTCGATGAAAAACTGTTTTTT.

Here the CDR3 DNA reads TGTGCCAGCAGCCTGTATACAGGGGGAGGAAACACCATATATTTT. Amino acid sequence: CASSLYTGGGNTIYF. The rearrangement joins TRBV5-8 to TRBJ1-3; 8 nucleotides align to TRBD1. The CDR3 is 15 residues long. Germline-derived CDR1 and CDR2 are SGHTS and YDEGEE. J lost 4 bases, V lost 4 bases, and 7 bases had no gene match. The variable domain in full, with the rest retrieved from reference TRBV5-8 and TRBJ1-3, is EAGVTQSPTHLIKTRGQQATLRCSPISGHTSVYWYQQALGLGLQFLLWYDEGEERNRGNFPPRFSGRQFPNYSSELNVNALELEDSALYLCASSLYTGGGNTIYFGEGSWLTVV.

The CDR3 protein is CATSRDRREVYGYTF. CDR3 nucleotide sequence: TGTGCCACCAGCAGAGATCGCAGGGAGGTCTATGGCTACACCTTC. The genes are TRBV15 and TRBJ1-2; D possibly corresponds to TRBD1 (5 bases). Germline-derived CDR1 and CDR2 are LNHNV and YYDKDF (reference sequence). This CDR3 region has 15 residues. The germline V and J ends were trimmed by 0 bases and 4 bases, with 12 bases remaining between them.

The sample holds one count of this clone. The chain uses TRBV6-5 and TRBJ1-2, with D possibly matching TRBD1 (5 bases). The CDR3 spans 13 residues. V was shortened by 5 bases and J by 6 bases, with 13 bases between the two germline ends. Germline V gene sequence: CDR1 MNHEY, CDR2 SVGAGI. The CDR3 bases are TGTGCCAGCAGTGGGGCGTACAGGAATGGCTACACCTTC. Protein: CASSGAYRNGYTF.

This clone was seen once. V and J are TRBV5-1 and TRBJ2-1; TRBD1 agrees at 7 bases. The J segment lost 0 bases and the V segment lost 2 bases, leaving 2 bases of the junction unmatched. The CDR3 runs 15 residues. In germline, CDR1 is SGHRS, CDR2 YFSETQ. DNA of the CDR3: TGCGCCAGCAGCTTAGGGGACAGCTCCTACAATGAGCAGTTCTTC. It encodes CASSLGDSSYNEQFF.

The rearrangement uses TRBV10-3 and TRBJ2-1; 7 positions agree with TRBD2. From germline, CDR1 is ENHRY and CDR2 SYGVKD. CDR3 size: 15 residues. The ends lost 3 bases at V and 12 bases at J; junction bases unmatched: 14. CDR3 region: CAISDRGTINMGQFF. The CDR3 coding sequence is TGTGCCATCAGTGACCGCGGGACTATTAACATGGGGCAGTTCTTC.

The V gene is TRBV5-1, the J gene TRBJ1-3; 7 bases agree with TRBD1. CDR3 size: 15 residues. Per germline, CDR1 SGHRS and CDR2 YFSETQ. V lost 4 bases to trimming and J lost 4 bases; unmatched junction nucleotides: 8. In nucleotides, the CDR3 is TGCGCCAGCAGCCCCGGACAGGTCCCAGGAAACACCATATATTTT. Protein: CASSPGQVPGNTIYF.

The V and J genes are TRBV18 and TRBJ2-2; TRBD2 matches at 9 bases. This CDR3 spans 16 amino acids. V lost 5 bases to trimming and J lost 5 bases; unmatched junction nucleotides: 9. Germline values: CDR1 KGHSH, CDR2 LQKENI. For the CDR3, the DNA is TGTGCCAGCTCAGTATTTAGCGGGAGCTCTACCGGGGAGCTGTTTTTT. Translation gives CASSVFSGSSTGELFF.

In this sample, this clone turned up once. The chain recombines TRBV28 with TRBJ1-2, with 9 bases fitting TRBD1. The germline gives CDR1 MDHEN, CDR2 SYDVKM. J was trimmed by 7 bases and V by 3 bases; bases with no gene match: 9. This CDR3 has 15 residues. For the CDR3, the DNA is TGTGCCAGCAGTTTCTTGCAGGGACAGGGAGGTGGCTACACCTTC. Protein product: CASSFLQGQGGGYTF.

This chain uses TRBV11-3 with TRBJ1-2; D not certain. Deletions cut 5 bases from V and 5 bases from J, with 15 bases between. The CDR3 runs to 14 residues. Germline CDR1 SGHNT, CDR2 YENEEA. CDR3: CASSPSGRVYGYTF. The CDR3 bases are TGTGCCAGCAGCCCCAGTGGGAGGGTATATGGCTACACCTTC.

This clone was counted a few times. V gene TRBV5-6 combines with J gene TRBJ2-7; a weak D match, TRBD2 (6 bases). This CDR3 is 16 amino acids long. V was cut by 3 bases and J by 0 bases, with 16 bases left in between. The germline V gene encodes CDR1 SGHDT and CDR2 YYEEEE. In DNA, the CDR3 is TGTGCCAGCAGCTGGTCCCGGGGAGGCAACTCCTACGAGCAGTACTTC. This translates into CASSWSRGGNSYEQYF.

This sequence joins TRBV10-2 and TRBJ2-7, with TRBD1 as a possible D gene (6 bases). Germline CDR1 WSHSY, CDR2 SAAADI. The CDR3 sequence is 14 residues long. Trimming left V 3 bases short and J 6 bases short, with 15 bases between. The CDR3 sequence is CASSERQGLFEQYF. CDR3 DNA sequence: TGCGCCAGCAGTGAACGGCAGGGGTTGTTCGAGCAGTACTTC.